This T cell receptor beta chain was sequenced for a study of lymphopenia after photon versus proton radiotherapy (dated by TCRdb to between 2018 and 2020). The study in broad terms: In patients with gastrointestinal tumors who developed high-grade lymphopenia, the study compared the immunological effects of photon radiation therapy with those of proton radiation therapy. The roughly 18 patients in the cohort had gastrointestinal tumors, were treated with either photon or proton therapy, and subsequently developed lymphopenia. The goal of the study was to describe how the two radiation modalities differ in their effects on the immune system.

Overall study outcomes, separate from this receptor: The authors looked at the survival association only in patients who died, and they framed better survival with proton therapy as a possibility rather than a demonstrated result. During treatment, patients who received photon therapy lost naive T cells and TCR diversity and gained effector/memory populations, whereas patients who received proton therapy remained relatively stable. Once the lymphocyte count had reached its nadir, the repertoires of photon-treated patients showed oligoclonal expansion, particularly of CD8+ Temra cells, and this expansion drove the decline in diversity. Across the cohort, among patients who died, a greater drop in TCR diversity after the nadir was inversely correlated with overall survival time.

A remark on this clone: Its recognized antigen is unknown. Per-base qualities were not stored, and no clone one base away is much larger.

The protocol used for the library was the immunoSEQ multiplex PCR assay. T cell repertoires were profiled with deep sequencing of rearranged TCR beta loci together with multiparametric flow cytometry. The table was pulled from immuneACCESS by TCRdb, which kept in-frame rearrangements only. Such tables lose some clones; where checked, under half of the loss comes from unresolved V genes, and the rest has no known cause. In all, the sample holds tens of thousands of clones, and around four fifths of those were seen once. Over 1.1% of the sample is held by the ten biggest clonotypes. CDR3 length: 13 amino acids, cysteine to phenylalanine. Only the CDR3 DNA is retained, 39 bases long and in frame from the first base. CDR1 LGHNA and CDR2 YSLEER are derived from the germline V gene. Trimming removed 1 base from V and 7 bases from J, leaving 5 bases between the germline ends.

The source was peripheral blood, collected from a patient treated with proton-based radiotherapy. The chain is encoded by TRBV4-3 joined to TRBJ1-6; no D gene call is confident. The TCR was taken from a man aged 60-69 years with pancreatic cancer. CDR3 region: CASSQAQNSPLHF. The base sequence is TGCGCCAGCAGCCAAGCGCAGAATTCACCCCTCCACTTT.